These 27 T cell receptor beta chains originate from one sample sequenced in a study of neoadjuvant nivolumab and ipilimumab in lung cancer. Libraries were prepared by immunoSEQ multiplex PCR; TCRdb keeps only in-frame clonotypes and omits some of them. The sample includes tens of thousands of clones, 90% of them seen just once. The sample consisted of peripheral blood, taken after neoadjuvant nivolumab, alone or with ipilimumab, at or shortly before surgery. The origin of the receptors is an adult with non-small cell lung cancer.

This clone was seen only once. This sequence joins TRBV6-5 and TRBJ1-6; 8 bases map to TRBD1. This CDR3 has 16 residues. Germline V gene sequence: CDR1 MNHEY, CDR2 SVGAGI. V shed 0 bases and J 6 bases; nucleotides not matched to a gene: 4. The CDR3: CASSYSQGARNSPLHF. Written as DNA, the CDR3 is TGTGCCAGCAGTTACTCCCAGGGGGCGCGTAATTCACCCCTCCACTTT.

The V call is TRBV5-5, the J call TRBJ1-4; TRBD1 matches 9 bases. The J segment lost 0 bases and the V segment lost 4 bases, leaving 7 bases of the junction unmatched. The length of the CDR3 is 17 residues. Per germline, CDR1 SGHKS and CDR2 YYEKEE (reference sequence). The chain's CDR3 is CASSQGQGPATNEKLFF. The CDR3 nucleotides read TGTGCCAGCAGCCAAGGACAGGGGCCTGCAACTAATGAAAAACTGTTTTTT.

The chain joins TRBV28 to TRBJ2-4, with a tentative D call TRBD2 (5 bases). Germline V lookup: CDR1 MDHEN, CDR2 SYDVKM. CDR3 size: 16 residues. V was trimmed by 3 bases and J by 6 bases, leaving 18 bases between them. The CDR3 DNA is TGTGCCAGCAGTTTTCCGGACTTGTTGGGAGTAAACATTCAGTACTTC. Translation: CASSFPDLLGVNIQYF. The variable domain in full, completed from reference TRBV28 and TRBJ2-4, reads DVKVTQSSRYLVKRTGEKVFLECVQDMDHENMFWYRQDPGLGLRLIYFSYDVKMKEKGDIPEGYSVSREKKERFSLILESASTNQTSMYLCASSFPDLLGVNIQYFGAGTRLSVL.

This chain uses TRBV2 with TRBJ2-7, with D possibly called TRBD1 or TRBD2 (5 bases each). The germline V gene encodes CDR1 SNHLY and CDR2 FYNNEI. The CDR3 length is 13 residues. V was trimmed by 6 bases and J by 6 bases, leaving 15 bases between them. The CDR3: CASRREARVEQYF. The CDR3 DNA reads as TGTGCCAGCAGGAGGGAAGCCAGGGTCGAGCAGTACTTC. Combining the CDR3 with reference TRBV2 and TRBJ2-7 gives the whole variable domain EPEVTQTPSHQVTQMGQEVILRCVPISNHLYFYWYRQILGQKVEFLVSFYNNEISEKSEIFDDQFSVERPDGSNFTLKIRSTKLEDSAMYFCASRREARVEQYFGPGTRLTVT.

The rearrangement links TRBV5-4 to TRBJ2-3; perhaps TRBD2 as D (5 bases). The CDR3 is made up of 16 amino acids. Germline lookup yields CDR1 SGHNT and CDR2 YYREEE (reference sequence). The germline V and J ends were trimmed by 1 base and 1 base, with 13 bases remaining between them. The CDR3 region is CASSLWSSTGTDTQYF. The DNA for the CDR3 is TGTGCCAGCAGCTTGTGGTCTAGCACCGGCACAGATACGCAGTATTTT. Complete variable domain (other parts from reference TRBV5-4 and TRBJ2-3): ETGVTQSPTHLIKTRGQQVTLRCSSQSGHNTVSWYQQALGQGPQFIFQYYREEENGRGNFPPRFSGLQFPNYSSELNVNALELDDSALYLCASSLWSSTGTDTQYFGPGTRLTVL.

The rearrangement uses TRBV2 and TRBJ1-5, with TRBD1 matching over 8 bases. The CDR3 is 15 residues long. The trim removed 5 bases at V and 2 bases at J, leaving 5 bases unmatched. Germline CDR1 and CDR2: SNHLY and FYNNEI. CDR3 bases: TGTGCCAGCAGTCGACCAGGGGGCCGCAATCAGCCCCAGCATTTT. As protein: CASSRPGGRNQPQHF. Looking up the rest from reference TRBV2 and TRBJ1-5 gives the full variable domain: EPEVTQTPSHQVTQMGQEVILRCVPISNHLYFYWYRQILGQKVEFLVSFYNNEISEKSEIFDDQFSVERPDGSNFTLKIRSTKLEDSAMYFCASSRPGGRNQPQHFGDGTRLSIL.

This chain connects TRBV25-1 to TRBJ2-5, with TRBD1 identical over 10 bases. The germline V gene encodes CDR1 MGHDK and CDR2 SYGVNS. This CDR3 region has 15 residues. Germline trimming cut 5 bases from V and 5 bases from J; bases unmatched to any gene: 8. The CDR3 bases are TGTGCCAGCAGTCCCCTCCCGGACAGGGGGGAGACCCAGTACTTC. Amino acid sequence: CASSPLPDRGETQYF.

The chain uses TRBV2 and TRBJ1-1; D is unresolved. The ends were cut back, 5 bases at V and 1 base at J, with 11 bases in the middle. CDR3 length: 14 amino acids. Germline CDR1 SNHLY, CDR2 FYNNEI. The CDR3 protein is CASSLDQRNTEAFF. In DNA form, the CDR3 reads TGTGCCAGCAGTCTAGACCAGAGGAACACTGAAGCTTTCTTT.

This chain connects TRBV20-1 to TRBJ2-7, with no clear D. V was clipped by 0 bases and J by 9 bases, with 9 bases between them. CDR3 length: 11 amino acids. Germline assignment: CDR1 DFQATT and CDR2 SNEGSKA (reference sequence). CDR3 protein: CSARDSDVQYF. The CDR3 region has the DNA TGCAGTGCTAGAGACTCGGACGTGCAGTACTTC.

The rearrangement joins TRBV18 to TRBJ1-6; D is unclear. CDR1 is KGHSH and CDR2 is LQKENI in the germline V gene. This CDR3 is built from 16 residues. V was clipped by 2 bases and J by 0 bases, with 8 bases between them. The CDR3 nucleotides read TGTGCCAGCTCACCATCGCAGAGCTCCTATAATTCACCCCTCCACTTT. This gives the protein CASSPSQSSYNSPLHF.

This chain connects TRBV18 to TRBJ1-3, with D possibly matching TRBD1 (5 bases). The CDR3 extends over 15 amino acids. Per the germline V gene, CDR1 is KGHSH and CDR2 is LQKENI. With 5 bases removed from V and 3 bases from J, the gap between germline ends came to 14 bases. CDR3 in amino acids: CASSSSSGSGNTIYF. The CDR3 DNA is TGTGCCAGCTCATCATCCTCAGGGAGTGGAAACACCATATATTTT. The complete variable domain, with remaining parts taken from reference TRBV18 and TRBJ1-3, reads NAGVMQNPRHLVRRRGQEARLRCSPMKGHSHVYWYRQLPEEGLKFMVYLQKENIIDESGMPKERFSAEFPKEGPSILRIQQVVRGDSAAYFCASSSSSGSGNTIYFGEGSWLTVV.

The rearrangement links TRBV29-1 to TRBJ1-1, with a tentative D call TRBD1 (6 bases). The CDR3 has 12 amino acids. Germline V gene sequence: CDR1 SQVTM, CDR2 ANQGSEA. The germline V and J ends were trimmed by 1 base and 4 bases, with 7 bases remaining between them. The CDR3 spells CSVEGGATEAFF. CDR3 nucleotide sequence: TGCAGCGTTGAAGGGGGGGCCACTGAAGCTTTCTTT. Full variable domain (remainder filled in from reference TRBV29-1 and TRBJ1-1): SAVISQKPSRDICQRGTSLTIQCQVDSQVTMMFWYRQQPGQSLTLIATANQGSEATYESGFVIDKFPISRPNLTFSTLTVSNMSPEDSSIYLCSVEGGATEAFFGQGTRLTVV.

This clone was seen only a few times. The V and J genes are TRBV5-1 and TRBJ1-5; D gene ambiguous. CDR1 is SGHRS and CDR2 is YFSETQ in the germline V gene. V lost 0 bases, J lost 9 bases, and 13 bases lay in between. The CDR3 runs 14 residues. The CDR3 region is CASSLEGGEGPQHF. CDR3 nucleotides: TGCGCCAGCAGCTTGGAAGGAGGAGAGGGGCCCCAGCATTTT.

This sequence joins TRBV9 and TRBJ2-3, with 7 bases lining up with TRBD2. J lost 7 bases, V lost 4 bases, and 12 bases had no gene match. Per the germline V gene, CDR1 is SGDLS and CDR2 is YYNGEE. The CDR3 runs to 15 residues. CDR3 in DNA: TGTGCCAGCAGCCCCACCCCCGGGGGGATAAATACGCAGTATTTT. Its translation: CASSPTPGGINTQYF.

This rearrangement joins TRBV7-8 to TRBJ1-1, with D unresolved. Deletions cut 1 base from V and 4 bases from J, with 7 bases between. This CDR3 is built from 13 residues. The germline V gene has CDR1 SGHVS and CDR2 FQNEAQ. The CDR3 here is CASSLEWGTEAFF. CDR3 nucleotides: TGTGCCAGCAGCTTAGAATGGGGCACTGAAGCTTTCTTT.

The chain joins TRBV7-9 to TRBJ2-1; 8 nucleotides match TRBD1. Looked up from germline, CDR1 is SEHNR and CDR2 is FQNEAQ (reference sequence). This CDR3 comprises 15 residues. The V segment lost 0 bases and the J segment 5 bases; nucleotides outside the gene matches: 3. CDR3 coding DNA: TGTGCCAGCAGCTTAGCGGGGACAGGCAACAATGAGCAGTTCTTC. Its protein product is CASSLAGTGNNEQFF.

The chain carries TRBV2 and TRBJ2-6; weak D call: TRBD2 (6 bases). The CDR3 contains 18 residues. Trimming took off 6 bases at V and 0 bases at J, with 18 bases between the two ends. Germline CDR1 is SNHLY and CDR2 is FYNNEI. The CDR3, as DNA: TGTGCCAGCAGCCGGGAGACAGCCGCCCTCTCTGGGGCCAACGTCCTGACTTTC. Residues: CASSRETAALSGANVLTF.

The chain combines TRBV19 with TRBJ2-7, with D tentatively TRBD2 (6 bases). This CDR3 region has 13 residues. Germline V gene data show CDR1 as LNHDA and CDR2 as SQIVND (reference sequence). Trimming removed 3 bases at V and 5 bases at J, with 11 bases between. The chain's CDR3 is CASSIPGRNEQYF. DNA for the CDR3: TGTGCCAGTAGTATCCCAGGGAGGAACGAGCAGTACTTC.

V is TRBV4-3 and J is TRBJ2-7, with 10 bases lining up with TRBD1. Germline V CDR1 and CDR2: LGHNA, YSLEER. The trim removed 0 bases at V and 3 bases at J, leaving 8 bases unmatched. There are 17 residues in the CDR3. CDR3 nucleotide sequence: TGCGCCAGCAGCCAAGATTTGGTAGGACAGGGGGTCTACGAGCAGTACTTC. The encoded protein is CASSQDLVGQGVYEQYF.

J is TRBJ1-1 and V is TRBV18; D gene ambiguous. V gave up 5 bases and J gave up 2 bases, with 12 bases separating them. The CDR3 sequence is 14 residues long. Germline V gene data show CDR1 as KGHSH and CDR2 as LQKENI. The CDR3 nucleotides are TGTGCCAGCTCAAAATATTCAGAAAACACTGAAGCTTTCTTT. It translates to CASSKYSENTEAFF. The variable domain in full, completed from reference TRBV18 and TRBJ1-1, reads NAGVMQNPRHLVRRRGQEARLRCSPMKGHSHVYWYRQLPEEGLKFMVYLQKENIIDESGMPKERFSAEFPKEGPSILRIQQVVRGDSAAYFCASSKYSENTEAFFGQGTRLTVV.

The chain couples TRBV7-7 to TRBJ1-1, with D hard to call. Germline V gene lookup returns CDR1 SSHAT and CDR2 FNYEAQ (reference sequence). The V and J ends lost 1 base and 1 base respectively, with 4 bases between them. This CDR3 has 13 residues. The CDR3 reads CASSLDRNTEAFF. The CDR3 nucleotides read TGTGCCAGCAGCTTAGACAGGAACACTGAAGCTTTCTTT.

This chain uses TRBV18 with TRBJ2-7; D gene uncertain. CDR1 is KGHSH and CDR2 is LQKENI in the germline V gene. Deletions cut 6 bases from V and 3 bases from J, with 12 bases between. CDR3 length: 13 residues. The CDR3 loop reads CASSRVGGYEQYF. The CDR3 DNA reads TGTGCCAGCTCCCGGGTAGGTGGCTACGAGCAGTACTTC.

This chain links TRBV7-3 with TRBJ1-1; 7 bases match TRBD1. Germline trimming cut 3 bases from V and 5 bases from J; bases unmatched to any gene: 9. CDR3 length: 15 residues. Germline V CDR1 and CDR2: SGHTA, FQGTGA. The CDR3 protein is CASSLQGGGGTEAFF. Written as DNA, the CDR3 is TGTGCCAGCAGCTTGCAAGGGGGCGGTGGTACTGAAGCTTTCTTT.

The chain is built from TRBV2 and TRBJ1-6; D is possibly TRBD1 (6 bases). The V and J ends lost 6 bases and 5 bases respectively, with 14 bases between them. Looked up from germline, CDR1 is SNHLY and CDR2 is FYNNEI. The CDR3 totals 15 residues. This chain's CDR3 is CASRGGDENNSPLHF. The CDR3 DNA reads TGTGCCAGCAGGGGGGGCGACGAGAATAATTCACCCCTCCACTTT.

In its sample, this clone was seen once. The chain carries TRBV5-5 and TRBJ2-1; D gene ambiguous. The V end was cut by 0 bases, the J end by 6 bases, with 7 bases between. This CDR3 spans 13 amino acids. Germline V lookup: CDR1 SGHKS, CDR2 YYEKEE (reference sequence). The CDR3, as DNA: TGTGCCAGCAGCTTGGTGGTGGGCAATGAGCAGTTCTTC. Its translation: CASSLVVGNEQFF.

J is TRBJ2-5 and V is TRBV7-7, with D maybe TRBD2 (5 bases). The CDR3 is 11 residues long. The germline CDR1 and CDR2 sequences are SSHAT and FNYEAQ (reference sequence). V was pared by 9 bases and J by 4 bases, with 9 bases between. The CDR3 is CASSRGETQYF. CDR3 DNA sequence: TGTGCCAGTAGCCGGGGAGAGACCCAGTACTTC.

The rearrangement joins TRBV2 to TRBJ1-4; D possibly corresponds to TRBD1 (5 bases). V was clipped by 6 bases and J by 1 base, with 15 bases between them. Germline V gene lookup returns CDR1 SNHLY and CDR2 FYNNEI. The CDR3 has 16 amino acids. DNA of the CDR3: TGTGCCAGCAGGCGCCGACCTAGGGGAACTAATGAAAAACTGTTTTTT. Translating gives CASRRRPRGTNEKLFF.